This record concerns one T cell receptor (beta chain) sequence. Its antigen is still unknown. Patients were ineligible given autoimmune disease history or systemic immunosuppression. These data originate in a study of OX40 agonist ivuxolimab in advanced cancers. As for the study in general: Earlier treatment with anti-PD-1, anti-PD-L1 or anti-CTLA-4 was permitted, and over 35% had received some. General study findings and limits: The CD4+ and CD8+ T cells in the blood had expanded clonally by week 6 at 0.1 to 3.0 mg/kg.

Sequencing used immunoSEQ multiplex PCR; TCRdb keeps in-frame clones, though not all of them. Of some 60,000 clones detected, approximately 83% appear once; the ten largest clones hold roughly 15%. V was pared by 2 bases and J by 1 base, with 17 bases between. The CDR3 length is 16 residues. Germline V lookup: CDR1 GTSNPN, CDR2 SVGIG (reference sequence). The sample in question was CD4+ or CD8+ T cells sorted from blood, obtained in a trial of the OX40 agonist ivuxolimab. The sequence was obtained from an adult with an advanced solid tumor such as melanoma, head and neck, liver or kidney cancer. The rearrangement joins TRBV30 to TRBJ1-1, with D perhaps TRBD1 (5 bases). The DNA of the CDR3 is TGTGCCTGGAGTCGGGTCTCAGGGCAGCAGAACACTGAAGCTTTCTTT. This gives the protein CAWSRVSGQQNTEAFF.